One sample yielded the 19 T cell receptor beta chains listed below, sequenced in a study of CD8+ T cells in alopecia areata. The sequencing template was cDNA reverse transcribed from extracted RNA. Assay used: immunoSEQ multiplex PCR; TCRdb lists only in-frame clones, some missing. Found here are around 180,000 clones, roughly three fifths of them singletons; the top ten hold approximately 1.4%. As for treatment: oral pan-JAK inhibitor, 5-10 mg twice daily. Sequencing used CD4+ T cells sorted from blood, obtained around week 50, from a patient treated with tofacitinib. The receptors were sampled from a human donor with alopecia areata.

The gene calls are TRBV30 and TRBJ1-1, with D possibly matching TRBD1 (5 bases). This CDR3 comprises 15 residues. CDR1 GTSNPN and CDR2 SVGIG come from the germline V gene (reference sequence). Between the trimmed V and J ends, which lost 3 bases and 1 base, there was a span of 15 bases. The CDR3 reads CAWRMGGVPNTEAFF. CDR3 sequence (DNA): TGTGCCTGGAGGATGGGGGGAGTACCGAACACTGAAGCTTTCTTT. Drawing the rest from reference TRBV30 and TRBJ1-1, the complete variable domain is SQTIHQWPATLVQPVGSPLSLECTVEGTSNPNLYWYRQAAGRGLQLLFYSVGIGQISSEVPQNLSASRPQDRQFILSSKKLLLSDSGFYLCAWRMGGVPNTEAFFGQGTRLTVV.

CDR3 bases: TGCAGCGTTGGTCAGCCGGTGTCTAGTGAGCAGTACTTC. This translates into CSVGQPVSSEQYF. The V and J genes are TRBV29-1 and TRBJ2-7; no definite D call. The germline V gene encodes CDR1 SQVTM and CDR2 ANQGSEA. The length of the CDR3 is 13 residues. With 4 bases removed from V and 7 bases from J, the gap between germline ends came to 17 bases.

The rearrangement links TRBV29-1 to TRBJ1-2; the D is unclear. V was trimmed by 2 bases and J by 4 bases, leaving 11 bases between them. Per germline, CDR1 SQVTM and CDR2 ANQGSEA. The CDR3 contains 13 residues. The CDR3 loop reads CSVEISLSYGYTF. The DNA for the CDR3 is TGCAGCGTTGAAATCTCCCTCAGCTATGGCTACACCTTC. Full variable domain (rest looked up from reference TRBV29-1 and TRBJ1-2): SAVISQKPSRDICQRGTSLTIQCQVDSQVTMMFWYRQQPGQSLTLIATANQGSEATYESGFVIDKFPISRPNLTFSTLTVSNMSPEDSSIYLCSVEISLSYGYTFGSGTRLTVV.

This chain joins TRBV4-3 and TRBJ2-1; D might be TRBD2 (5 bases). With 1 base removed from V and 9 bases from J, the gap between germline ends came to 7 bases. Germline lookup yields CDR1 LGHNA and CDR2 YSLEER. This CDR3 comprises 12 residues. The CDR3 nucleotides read TGCGCCAGCAGCCAAGTTCGGGGTGAGCAGTTCTTC. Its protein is CASSQVRGEQFF.

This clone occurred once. The CDR3 loop reads CASSLGNLESPLHF. In DNA form, the CDR3 reads TGCGCCAGCAGCTTGGGTAATCTGGAATCACCCCTCCACTTT. The V and J genes are TRBV5-1 and TRBJ1-6; no firm D call. This CDR3 contains 14 residues. Looked up from germline, CDR1 is SGHRS and CDR2 is YFSETQ. The germline V and J ends were trimmed by 0 bases and 10 bases, with 11 bases remaining between them.

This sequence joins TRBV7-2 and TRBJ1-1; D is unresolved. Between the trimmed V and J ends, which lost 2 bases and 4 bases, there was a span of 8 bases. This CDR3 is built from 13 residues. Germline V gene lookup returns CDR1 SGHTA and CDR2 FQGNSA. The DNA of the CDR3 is TGTGCCAGCAGCTTATGGGAGGGCACTGAAGCTTTCTTT. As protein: CASSLWEGTEAFF.

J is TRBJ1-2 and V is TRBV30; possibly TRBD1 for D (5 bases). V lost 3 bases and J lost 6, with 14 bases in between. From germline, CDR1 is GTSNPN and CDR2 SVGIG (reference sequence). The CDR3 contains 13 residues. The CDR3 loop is CAWRGEGTDGYTF. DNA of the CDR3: TGTGCCTGGAGAGGGGAAGGGACGGATGGCTACACCTTC.

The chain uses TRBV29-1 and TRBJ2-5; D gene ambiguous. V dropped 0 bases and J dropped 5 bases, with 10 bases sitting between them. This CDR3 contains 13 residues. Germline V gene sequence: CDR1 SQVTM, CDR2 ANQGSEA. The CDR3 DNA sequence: TGCAGCGTTGAAGATCGACGACGGGAGACCCAGTACTTC. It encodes CSVEDRRRETQYF.

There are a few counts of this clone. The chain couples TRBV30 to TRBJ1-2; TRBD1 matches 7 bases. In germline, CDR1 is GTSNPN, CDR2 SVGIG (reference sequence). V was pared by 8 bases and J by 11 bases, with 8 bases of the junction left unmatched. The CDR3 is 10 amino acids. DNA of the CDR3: TGTGCCGGGACAGCGCCCGGATACACCTTC. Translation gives CAGTAPGYTF.

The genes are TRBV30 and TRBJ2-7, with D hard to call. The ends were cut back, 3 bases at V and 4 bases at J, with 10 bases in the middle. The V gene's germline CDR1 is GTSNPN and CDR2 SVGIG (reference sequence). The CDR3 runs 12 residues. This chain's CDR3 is CAWRGPFYEQYF. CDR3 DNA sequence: TGTGCCTGGAGAGGGCCCTTTTACGAGCAGTACTTC.

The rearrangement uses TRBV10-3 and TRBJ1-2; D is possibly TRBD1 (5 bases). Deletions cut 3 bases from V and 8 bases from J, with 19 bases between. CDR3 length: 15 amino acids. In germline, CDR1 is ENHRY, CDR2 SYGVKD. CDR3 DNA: TGTGCCATCAGTGAAGGGCGGGAGGGGAGTCGCGGCTACACCTTC. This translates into CAISEGREGSRGYTF.

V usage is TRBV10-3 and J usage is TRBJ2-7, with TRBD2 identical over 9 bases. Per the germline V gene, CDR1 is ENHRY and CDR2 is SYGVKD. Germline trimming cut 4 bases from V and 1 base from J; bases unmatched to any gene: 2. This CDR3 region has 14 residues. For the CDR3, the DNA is TGTGCCATCAGTGCTAGCGGGGTTTCCTACGAGCAGTACTTC. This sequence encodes CAISASGVSYEQYF.

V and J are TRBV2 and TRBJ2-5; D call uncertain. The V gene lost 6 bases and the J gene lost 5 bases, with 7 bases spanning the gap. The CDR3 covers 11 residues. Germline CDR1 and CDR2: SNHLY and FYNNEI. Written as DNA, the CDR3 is TGTGCCAGCAGGGTGGGCGAGACCCAGTACTTC. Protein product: CASRVGETQYF. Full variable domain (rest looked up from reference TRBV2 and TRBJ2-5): EPEVTQTPSHQVTQMGQEVILRCVPISNHLYFYWYRQILGQKVEFLVSFYNNEISEKSEIFDDQFSVERPDGSNFTLKIRSTKLEDSAMYFCASRVGETQYFGPGTRLLVL.

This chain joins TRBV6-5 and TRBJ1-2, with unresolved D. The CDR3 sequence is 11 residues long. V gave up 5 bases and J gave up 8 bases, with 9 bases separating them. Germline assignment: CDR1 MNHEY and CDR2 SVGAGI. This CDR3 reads CASSNQDGYTF. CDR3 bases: TGTGCCAGCAGTAACCAGGACGGCTACACCTTC.

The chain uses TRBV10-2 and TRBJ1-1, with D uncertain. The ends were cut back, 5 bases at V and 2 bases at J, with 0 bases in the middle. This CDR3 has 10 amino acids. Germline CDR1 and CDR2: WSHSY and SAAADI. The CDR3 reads CASSNTEAFF. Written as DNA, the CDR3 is TGCGCCAGCAGTAACACTGAAGCTTTCTTT.

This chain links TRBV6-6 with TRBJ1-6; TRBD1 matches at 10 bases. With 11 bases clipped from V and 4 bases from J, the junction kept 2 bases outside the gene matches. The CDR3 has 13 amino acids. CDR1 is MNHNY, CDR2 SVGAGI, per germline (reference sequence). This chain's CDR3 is CAGGQGYNSPLHF. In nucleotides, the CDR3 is TGTGCCGGGGGACAGGGGTATAATTCACCCCTCCACTTT.

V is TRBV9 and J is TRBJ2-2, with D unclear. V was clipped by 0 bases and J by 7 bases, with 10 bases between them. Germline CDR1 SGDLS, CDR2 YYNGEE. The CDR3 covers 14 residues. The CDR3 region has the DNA TGTGCCAGCAGCGTAGACAAGTCCGGCGGGGAGCTGTTTTTT. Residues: CASSVDKSGGELFF.

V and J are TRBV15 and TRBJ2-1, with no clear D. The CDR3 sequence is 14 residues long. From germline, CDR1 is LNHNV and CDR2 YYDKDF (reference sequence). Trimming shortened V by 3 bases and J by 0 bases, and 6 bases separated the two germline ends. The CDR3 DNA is TGTGCCACCAGCAGTTGGAGCTCCTACAATGAGCAGTTCTTC. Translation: CATSSWSSYNEQFF. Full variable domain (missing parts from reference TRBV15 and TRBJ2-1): DAMVIQNPRYQVTQFGKPVTLSCSQTLNHNVMYWYQQKSSQAPKLLFHYYDKDFNNEADTPDNFQSRRPNTSFCFLDIRSPGLGDTAMYLCATSSWSSYNEQFFGPGTRLTVL.

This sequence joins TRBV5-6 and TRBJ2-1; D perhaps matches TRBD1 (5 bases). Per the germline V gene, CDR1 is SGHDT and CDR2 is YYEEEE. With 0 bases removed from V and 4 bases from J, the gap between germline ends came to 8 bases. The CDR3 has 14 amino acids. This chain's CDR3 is CASSLAGQYNEQFF. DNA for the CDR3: TGTGCCAGCAGCTTGGCAGGACAATACAATGAGCAGTTCTTC.